This is a list of T cell receptor beta chains from one sample in a study of hypomethylating agent response in myelodysplastic syndrome. Profiled with immunoSEQ multiplex PCR; TCRdb holds only in-frame clones, not every one. The sample includes a few thousand clones, about four fifths of them seen just once. The specimen comprised bone marrow, sampled before or after starting hypomethylating agent treatment for myelodysplastic syndrome (not recorded which). The origin of the receptors is a human donor with myelodysplastic syndrome. The CDR3 runs from the conserved cysteine through the conserved F or W. A D gene is named only where the DNA matches it firmly. The size field is filled for only some rows; it gives once, few, many or a size class.

V	D	size	J	DNA	CDR3
TRBV7-9	NA	NA	TRBJ2-5	TGTGCCAGCAGCTTAATGGAGGGACTAGAGACCCAGTACTTC	CASSLMEGLETQYF
TRBV6-5	NA	NA	TRBJ1-4	TGTGCCACAAGGACCCCTAATGAAAAACTGTTTTTT	CATRTPNEKLFF
TRBV2	NA	NA	TRBJ1-2	TGTGCCAGCAGTCGGGACCCGCCTAACTATGGCTACACCTTC	CASSRDPPNYGYTF
TRBV5-1	TRBD1	NA	TRBJ1-1	TGCGCCAGCAGCGGAAAGACAGGGGGTTACACTGAAGCTTTCTTT	CASSGKTGGYTEAFF
TRBV9	TRBD2	NA	TRBJ2-7	TGTGCCAGCAGGGTGCGGGAGGCCCAAAACTACGAGCAGTACTTC	CASRVREAQNYEQYF
TRBV2	NA	NA	TRBJ1-3	TGTGCCAGCAGGACAGATAACATCTCTGGAAACACCATATATTTT	CASRTDNISGNTIYF
TRBV6-4	NA	NA	TRBJ2-1	TGTGCCAGCAGTGACTCGGTCGCGGGCTCCTACAATGAGCAGTTCTTC	CASSDSVAGSYNEQFF
TRBV27	NA	NA	TRBJ2-2	TGTGCCAGTTCAAAGGGGTCGACCGGGGAGCTGTTTTTT	CASSKGSTGELFF
TRBV27	NA	NA	TRBJ1-1	TGTGCCAGCAGTCCCCGGTTTTCCAGGACTGAAGCTTTCTTT	CASSPRFSRTEAFF
TRBV5-5	NA	NA	TRBJ2-2	TGTGCCAGCAGCTTGTACCGGCAGACCCTAACCGGGGAGCTGTTTTTT	CASSLYRQTLTGELFF
TRBV27	NA	NA	TRBJ2-1	TGTGCCAGCAGTCCCCCTGGAGGACAGTACAATGAGCAGTTCTTC	CASSPPGGQYNEQFF
TRBV30	TRBD2	NA	TRBJ2-2	TGTGCCTGGACCGGGACTAGCGGGGGTACCGGGGAGCTGTTTTTT	CAWTGTSGGTGELFF
TRBV7-2	NA	NA	TRBJ2-7	TGTGCCAGCAGTCCGATGCCGTACGAGCAGTACTTC	CASSPMPYEQYF
TRBV7-6	TRBD1	NA	TRBJ1-4	TGTGCCAGCAGCCGACCCACAGGGGGCTTGGGCGAAAAACTGTTTTTT	CASSRPTGGLGEKLFF
TRBV23-1	TRBD1	few	TRBJ2-7	TGCGCCAGCAGACGCGGGACAGGGGATAGGTACGAGCAGTACTTC	CASRRGTGDRYEQYF
TRBV27	NA	NA	TRBJ1-1	TGTGCCAGCAGTCCCCCGGGACAAAGGGCGGAGGCTTTCTTT	CASSPPGQRAEAFF
TRBV7-3	TRBD2	NA	TRBJ2-1	TGTGCCAGCAGCTTAAAGCTAGCGGCGACTTACAATGAGCAGTTCTTC	CASSLKLAATYNEQFF
TRBV14	NA	once	TRBJ1-6	TGTGCCAGCAGCCAAGATCTGGGAAAAAGCGGTTCACCCCTCCACTTT	CASSQDLGKSGSPLHF
TRBV11-2	NA	NA	TRBJ2-2	TGTGCCAGCAGCTTTTCAGGGTCGGGGAGCGGGGAGCTGTTTTTT	CASSFSGSGSGELFF
TRBV7-9	TRBD2	once	TRBJ2-7	TGTGCCAGCAGCCCACGGACTAGCGGGGGCTCCGAGCAGTACTTC	CASSPRTSGGSEQYF
TRBV4-1	NA	few	TRBJ1-1	TGCGCCAGCAGCCAAGTGGGGGGAATTGAAGCTTTCTTT	CASSQVGGIEAFF
TRBV21-1	NA	NA	TRBJ2-5	TGTGCCACCTTCAGGGAGGGGCGCCGAGAGACCCAGTACTTC	CATFREGRRETQYF
TRBV4-1	NA	NA	TRBJ2-7	TGCGCCAGCAGCGAAGGGGTGGCCTACGAGCAGTACTTC	CASSEGVAYEQYF
TRBV6-6	NA	NA	TRBJ1-5	TGTGCCAGCAAGGGTGGCAATCAGCCCCAGCATTTT	CASKGGNQPQHF
TRBV5-1	NA	few	TRBJ2-7	TGCGCCAGCAGCTTGAGTACCAGCTCCGGAGGCTACGAGCAGTACTTC	CASSLSTSSGGYEQYF
TRBV9	TRBD1	NA	TRBJ1-5	TGTGCCAGCAGCGTAGCTGGAGGGGGCGGTCAGCCCCAGCATTTT	CASSVAGGGGQPQHF
TRBV4-1	NA	NA	TRBJ2-7	TGCGCCAGCAGCCAAGAGGGGAGGGGGCGCGACGAGCAGTACTTC	CASSQEGRGRDEQYF
TRBV10-2	NA	NA	TRBJ1-5	TGCGCCAGCAGTGGGGGGGTGAATCAGCCCCAGCATTTT	CASSGGVNQPQHF
TRBV5-1	NA	NA	TRBJ2-1	TGCGCCAGCAGCTTTGGAGGGTACAATGAGCAGTTCTTC	CASSFGGYNEQFF
TRBV12-5	TRBD2	NA	TRBJ2-1	TGTGCTAGTGGCCTCGGACTAGCGGGGGGGCCATGGGCCTACAATGAGCAGTTCTTC	CASGLGLAGGPWAYNEQFF
TRBV5-1	NA	NA	TRBJ1-5	TGCGCCAGCAGCTTGCGCGGGGGGCTAGGTCAGCCCCAGCATTTT	CASSLRGGLGQPQHF
TRBV4-1	TRBD1	few	TRBJ2-7	TGCGCCAGCAGTCTTGGGGACAGGGGAGGCTACGAGCAGTACTTC	CASSLGDRGGYEQYF
TRBV19	NA	NA	TRBJ2-1	TGTGCCAGTAGTCTCGGACAGAGCTCCTACAATGAGCAGTTCTTC	CASSLGQSSYNEQFF
TRBV5-1	NA	few	TRBJ2-7	TGCGCCAGCAGCCCCCGGGCAGGGGAAAGAGACGAGCAGTACTTC	CASSPRAGERDEQYF
TRBV6-1	NA	NA	TRBJ1-3	TGTGCCAGCAGGGGCTCTGGAAACACCATATATTTT	CASRGSGNTIYF
TRBV30	NA	NA	TRBJ1-1	TGTGCCTGGAGGCAGGGGATCGGGAACACTGAAGCTTTCTTT	CAWRQGIGNTEAFF
TRBV19	NA	NA	TRBJ2-1	TGTGCCAGTGGAGGCCACAATGAGCAGTTCTTC	CASGGHNEQFF
TRBV5-5	TRBD2	NA	TRBJ2-2	TGTGCCAGCAGCTTGGGTCGGGGGGGCCGCACCGGGGAGCTGTTTTTT	CASSLGRGGRTGELFF
TRBV7-9	NA	NA	TRBJ2-5	TGTGCCAGCAGCTTACTGGGGGGGCGGGAGACCCAGTACTTC	CASSLLGGRETQYF
TRBV19	NA	NA	TRBJ2-5	TGTGCCACTCAACTTTCTCGGGGCGAGACCCAGTACTTC	CATQLSRGETQYF
TRBV10-2	NA	NA	TRBJ1-1	TGCGCCAGCAGTGAGGTCGGGGGCGCGGGTGGCACTGAAGCTTTCTTT	CASSEVGGAGGTEAFF
TRBV6-1	TRBD1	NA	TRBJ1-1	TGTGCCAGCAGCTCACCGGACAGGGGGCTCACTGAAGCTTTCTTT	CASSSPDRGLTEAFF
TRBV2	NA	few	TRBJ1-5	TGTGCCAGCAGTGAAGGGGGCCGACGGCAGTATCAGCCCCAGCATTTT	CASSEGGRRQYQPQHF
TRBV23-1	TRBD1	NA	TRBJ2-1	TGCGCCAGCCTCTACCGGGACAGGGGTGATGAGCAGTTCTTC	CASLYRDRGDEQFF
TRBV6-1	TRBD1	NA	TRBJ1-2	TGTGCCAGCCGGGACAGAGTTAAAGCTAACTATGGCTACACCTTC	CASRDRVKANYGYTF
TRBV25-1	NA	NA	TRBJ1-1	TGTGCCAGCAGTGGATCGACAGGTTGGACTGAAGCTTTCTTT	CASSGSTGWTEAFF
TRBV5-5	NA	NA	TRBJ1-6	TGTGCCAGCAGCCGCCAGGGGAATAATTCACCCCTCCACTTT	CASSRQGNNSPLHF
TRBV5-4	TRBD2	NA	TRBJ2-1	TGTGCCAGCACGCGGGAGGTAAACAATGAGCAGTTCTTC	CASTREVNNEQFF
TRBV4-2	NA	few	TRBJ1-5	TGTGCCAGCAGCCAAGAAAGGGGGGCCCAGCATTTT	CASSQERGAQHF
TRBV6-1	NA	NA	TRBJ1-1	TGTGCCACCGCTCTTGGGGGCACTGAAGCTTTCTTT	CATALGGTEAFF
TRBV2	NA	NA	TRBJ2-5	TGTGCCAGCAGGCCCTTCCGGGAGACCCAGTACTTC	CASRPFRETQYF
TRBV5-8	NA	NA	TRBJ2-5	TGTGCCAGCAGCTGGACCTCACTCCCATCAGAGACCCAGTACTTC	CASSWTSLPSETQYF
TRBV5-6	NA	NA	TRBJ1-1	TGTGCCAGCAGCAGGGACGGAGTCCGCTTAGGAACTGAAGCTTTCTTT	CASSRDGVRLGTEAFF
TRBV2	NA	once	TRBJ1-1	TGTGCCAGCAGTTCGAAGTGGGACACTGAAGCTTTCTTT	CASSSKWDTEAFF
TRBV5-4	TRBD1	once	TRBJ1-1	TGTGCCAGCAGCCCAATAGGGGGCTCCGACACTGAAGCTTTCTTT	CASSPIGGSDTEAFF